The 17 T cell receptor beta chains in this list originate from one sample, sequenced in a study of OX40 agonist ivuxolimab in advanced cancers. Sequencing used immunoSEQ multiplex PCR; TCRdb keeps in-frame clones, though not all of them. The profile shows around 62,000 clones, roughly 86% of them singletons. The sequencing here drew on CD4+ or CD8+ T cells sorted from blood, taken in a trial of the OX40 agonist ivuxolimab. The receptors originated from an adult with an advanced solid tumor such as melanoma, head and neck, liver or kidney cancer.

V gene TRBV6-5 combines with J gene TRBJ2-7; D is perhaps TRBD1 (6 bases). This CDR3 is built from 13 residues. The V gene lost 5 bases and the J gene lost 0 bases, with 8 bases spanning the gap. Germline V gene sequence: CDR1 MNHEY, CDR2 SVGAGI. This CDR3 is CASSRDTSYEQYF. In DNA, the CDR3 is TGTGCCAGCAGTAGGGACACCTCCTACGAGCAGTACTTC.

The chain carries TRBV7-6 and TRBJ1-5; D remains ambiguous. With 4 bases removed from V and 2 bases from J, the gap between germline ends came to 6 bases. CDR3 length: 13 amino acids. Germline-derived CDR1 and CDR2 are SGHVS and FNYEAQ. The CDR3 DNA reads TGTGCCAGCAGCTCCGCCGGCAATCAGCCCCAGCATTTT. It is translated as CASSSAGNQPQHF.

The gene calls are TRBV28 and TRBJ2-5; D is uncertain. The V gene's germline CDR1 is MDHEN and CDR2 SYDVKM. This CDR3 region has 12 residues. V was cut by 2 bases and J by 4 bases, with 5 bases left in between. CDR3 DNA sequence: TGTGCCAGCAGTTTAGAGACAGAGACCCAGTACTTC. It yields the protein CASSLETETQYF.

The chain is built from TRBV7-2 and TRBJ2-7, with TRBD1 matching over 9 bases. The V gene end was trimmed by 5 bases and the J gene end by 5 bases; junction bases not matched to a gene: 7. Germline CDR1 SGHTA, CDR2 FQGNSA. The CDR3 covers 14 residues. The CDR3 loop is CASSNRDRVHEQYF. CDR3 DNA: TGTGCCAGCAGCAACCGGGACAGGGTTCACGAGCAGTACTTC.

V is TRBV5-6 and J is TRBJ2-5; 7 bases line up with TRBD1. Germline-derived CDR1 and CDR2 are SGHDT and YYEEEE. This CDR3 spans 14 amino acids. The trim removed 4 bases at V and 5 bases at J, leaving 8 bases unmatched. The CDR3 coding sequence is TGTGCCAGCAGCCACAGGGGCCCAGGGGAGACCCAGTACTTC. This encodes CASSHRGPGETQYF. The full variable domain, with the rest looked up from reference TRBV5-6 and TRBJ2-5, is DAGVTQSPTHLIKTRGQQVTLRCSPKSGHDTVSWYQQALGQGPQFIFQYYEEEERQRGNFPDRFSGHQFPNYSSELNVNALLLGDSALYLCASSHRGPGETQYFGPGTRLLVL.

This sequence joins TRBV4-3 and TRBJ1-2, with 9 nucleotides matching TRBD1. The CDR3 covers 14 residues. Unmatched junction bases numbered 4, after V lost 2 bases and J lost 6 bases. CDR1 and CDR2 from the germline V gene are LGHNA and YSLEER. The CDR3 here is CASSQQDRGDGYTF. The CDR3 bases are TGCGCCAGCAGCCAACAGGACAGGGGCGATGGCTACACCTTC.

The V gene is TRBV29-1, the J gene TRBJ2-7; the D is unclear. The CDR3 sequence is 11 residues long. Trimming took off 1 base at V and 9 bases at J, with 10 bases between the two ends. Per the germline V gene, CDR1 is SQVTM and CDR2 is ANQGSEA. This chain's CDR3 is CSVEVGTRQYF. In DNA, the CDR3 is TGCAGCGTTGAAGTAGGCACACGGCAGTACTTC.

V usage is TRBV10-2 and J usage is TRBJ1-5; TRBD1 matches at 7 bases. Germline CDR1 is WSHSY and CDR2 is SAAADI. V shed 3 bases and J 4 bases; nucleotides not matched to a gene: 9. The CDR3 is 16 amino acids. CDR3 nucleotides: TGCGCCAGCAGTGAACCGACAGGGTTAGGGAATCAGCCCCAGCATTTT. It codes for CASSEPTGLGNQPQHF.

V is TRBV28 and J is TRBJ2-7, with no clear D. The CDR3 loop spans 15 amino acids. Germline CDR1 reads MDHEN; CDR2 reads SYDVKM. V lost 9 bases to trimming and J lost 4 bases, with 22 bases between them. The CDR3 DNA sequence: TGTGCCAGTAGAATCTTGGGGTCAGTTGGTTACGAGCAGTACTTC. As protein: CASRILGSVGYEQYF.

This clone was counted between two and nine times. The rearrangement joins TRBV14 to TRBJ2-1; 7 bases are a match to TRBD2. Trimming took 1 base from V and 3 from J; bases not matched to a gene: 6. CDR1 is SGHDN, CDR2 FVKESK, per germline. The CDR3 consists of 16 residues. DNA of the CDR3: TGTGCCAGCAGCCAAGGGGACCGGGACTACTACAATGAGCAGTTCTTC. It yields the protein CASSQGDRDYYNEQFF.

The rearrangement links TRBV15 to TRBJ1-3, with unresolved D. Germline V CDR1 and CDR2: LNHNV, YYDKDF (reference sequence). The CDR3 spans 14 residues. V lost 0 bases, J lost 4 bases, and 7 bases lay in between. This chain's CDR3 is CATSRDLMGNTIYF. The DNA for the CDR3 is TGTGCCACCAGCAGAGATCTGATGGGAAACACCATATATTTT.

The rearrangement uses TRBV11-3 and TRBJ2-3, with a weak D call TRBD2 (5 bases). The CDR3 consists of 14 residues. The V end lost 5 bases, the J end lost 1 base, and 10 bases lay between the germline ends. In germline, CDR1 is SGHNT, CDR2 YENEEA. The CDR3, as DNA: TGTGCCAGCAGCCTCGAGGGAGGCACAGATACGCAGTATTTT. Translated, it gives CASSLEGGTDTQYF.

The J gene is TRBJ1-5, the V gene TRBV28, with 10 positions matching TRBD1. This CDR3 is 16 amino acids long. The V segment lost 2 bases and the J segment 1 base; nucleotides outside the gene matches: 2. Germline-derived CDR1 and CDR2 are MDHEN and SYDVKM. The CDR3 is CASSLGTGVSNQPQHF. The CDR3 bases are TGTGCCAGCAGTTTAGGGACAGGGGTCAGCAATCAGCCCCAGCATTTT.

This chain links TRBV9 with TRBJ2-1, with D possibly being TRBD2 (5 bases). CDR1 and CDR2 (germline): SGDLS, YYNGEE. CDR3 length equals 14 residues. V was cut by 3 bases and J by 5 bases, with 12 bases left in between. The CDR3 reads CASSARLQNNEQFF. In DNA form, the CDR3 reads TGTGCCAGCAGCGCTCGACTACAGAACAATGAGCAGTTCTTC.

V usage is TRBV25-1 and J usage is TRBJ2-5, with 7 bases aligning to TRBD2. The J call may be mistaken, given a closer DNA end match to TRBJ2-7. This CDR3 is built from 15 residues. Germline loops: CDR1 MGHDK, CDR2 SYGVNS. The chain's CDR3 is CASSDPGGSAYEQYF. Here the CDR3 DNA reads TGTGCCAGCAGTGACCCGGGGGGTAGCGCCTACGAGCAGTACTTC.

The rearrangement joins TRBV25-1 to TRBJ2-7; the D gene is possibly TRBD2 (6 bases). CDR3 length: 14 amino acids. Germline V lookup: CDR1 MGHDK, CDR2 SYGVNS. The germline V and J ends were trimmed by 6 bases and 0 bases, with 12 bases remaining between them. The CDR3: CASRKAGSSYEQYF. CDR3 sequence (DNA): TGTGCCAGCAGGAAGGCGGGGAGCTCCTACGAGCAGTACTTC.

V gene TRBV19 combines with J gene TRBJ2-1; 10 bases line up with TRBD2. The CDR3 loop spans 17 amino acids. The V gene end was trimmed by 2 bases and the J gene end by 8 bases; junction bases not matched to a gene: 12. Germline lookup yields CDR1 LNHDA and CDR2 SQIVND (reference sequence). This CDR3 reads CASSIWASGRSTHEQFF. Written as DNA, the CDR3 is TGTGCCAGTAGTATATGGGCTAGCGGGAGATCTACCCATGAGCAGTTCTTC.